This entry features one T cell receptor beta chain sequence. Its antigen is unknown. A junction boundary mismatches the germline segment, possibly from a read error. Germline CDR1 and CDR2: SGHTA and FQGNSA. The CDR3 extends over 13 amino acids. TCRdb itself ran the 5' RACE reads through MiXCR, one entry per CDR3 protein. Of 200,000 to 250,000 distinct CDR3 sequences listed, 16% were seen once; the top ten hold approximately 3.5%. This sample stems from a study of T-cell memory formation after mild COVID-19. Broader study findings: Clones contracting over day 15 to 85 were CD4/CD8 balanced, with later expanders leaning CD4+. Mainly CM and EM harbored the contracting CD4+ clones; mainly EMRA harbored the CD8+ ones.

The sequence derives from a man younger than 30 who had mild COVID-19 (a few samples of this study predate the infection). Cell type and time point are not known. Sequencing used PBMCs or a T cell subset sorted from them (not recorded which). The gene calls are TRBV7-2 and TRBJ2-7, with 7 bases that match TRBD2. CDR3 nucleotide sequence: TGTGCCAGCAGCTTAGAAGCGGGGTACGTGCAGTACTTC. Residues: CASSLEAGYVQYF.